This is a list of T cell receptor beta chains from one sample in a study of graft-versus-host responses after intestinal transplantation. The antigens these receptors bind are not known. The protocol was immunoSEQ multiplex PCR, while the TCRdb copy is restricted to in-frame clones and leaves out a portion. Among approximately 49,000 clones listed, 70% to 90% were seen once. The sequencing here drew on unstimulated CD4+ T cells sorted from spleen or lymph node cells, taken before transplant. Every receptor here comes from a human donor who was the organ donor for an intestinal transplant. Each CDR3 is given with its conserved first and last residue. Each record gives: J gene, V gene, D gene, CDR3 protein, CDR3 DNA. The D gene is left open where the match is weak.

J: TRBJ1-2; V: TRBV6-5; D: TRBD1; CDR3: CASSYRTGGFYGYTF; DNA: TGTGCCAGCAGCTATAGGACAGGGGGATTCTATGGCTACACCTTC
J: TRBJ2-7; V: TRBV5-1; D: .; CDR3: CASSVQGGGSYEQYF; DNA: TGCGCCAGCAGTGTACAGGGTGGAGGCTCCTACGAGCAGTACTTC
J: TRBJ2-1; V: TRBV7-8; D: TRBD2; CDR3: CASSPLPRTSGLYNEQFF; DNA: TGTGCCAGCAGCCCACTCCCCCGGACTAGCGGGCTGTACAATGAGCAGTTCTTC
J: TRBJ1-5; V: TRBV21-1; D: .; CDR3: CASSGRAGNQPQHF; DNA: TGTGCCAGCAGCGGCAGGGCTGGCAATCAGCCCCAGCATTTT
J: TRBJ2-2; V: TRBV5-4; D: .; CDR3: CASSLLPLNTGELFF; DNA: TGTGCCAGCAGCTTACTCCCCTTAAACACCGGGGAGCTGTTTTTT
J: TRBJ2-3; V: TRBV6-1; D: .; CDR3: CASSEAVGGTGRTDTQYF; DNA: TGTGCCAGCAGTGAAGCAGTTGGAGGGACCGGTCGCACAGATACGCAGTATTTT
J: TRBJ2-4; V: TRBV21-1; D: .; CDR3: CASSPRQSVAKNIQYF; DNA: TGTGCCAGCAGCCCTCGACAGTCCGTAGCCAAAAACATTCAGTACTTC
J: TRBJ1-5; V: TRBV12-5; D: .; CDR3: CASGLFNQPQHF; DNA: TGTGCTAGTGGCCTTTTCAATCAGCCCCAGCATTTT
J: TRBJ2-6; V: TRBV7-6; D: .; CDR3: CASSKTGSGANVLTF; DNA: TGTGCCAGCAGCAAAACAGGGTCCGGGGCCAACGTCCTGACTTTC
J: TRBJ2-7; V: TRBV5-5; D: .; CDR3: CASSPTPWFSSYEQYF; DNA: TGTGCCAGCAGCCCGACACCATGGTTTTCGTCCTACGAGCAGTACTTC
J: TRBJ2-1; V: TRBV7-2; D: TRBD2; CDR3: CASSPRTSGGNEQFF; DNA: TGTGCCAGCAGCCCCAGGACTAGCGGGGGGAATGAGCAGTTCTTC
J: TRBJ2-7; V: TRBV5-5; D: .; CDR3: CASSFTSAGQNEQYF; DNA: TGTGCCAGCAGCTTCACCTCCGCGGGGCAGAACGAGCAGTACTTC